A selection of T cell receptor beta chains follows, all from one sample in a study of shared clonotypes between healthy human individuals. Assay: immunoSEQ multiplex PCR; the TCRdb copy retains only in-frame clones and omits some. The table has roughly 2,000,000 clones, 85% to 95% seen once. The specimen sequenced was naive CD8+ T cells from PBMCs. These receptors were obtained from a man younger than 35 in good health. Some clones in this sample may be carry-over from other donors' samples. CDR3s include the opening cysteine and the closing phenylalanine or tryptophan.

j_call: TRBJ2-1; v_call: TRBV13; cdr3_aa: CASSPTGGGLREQFF
j_call: TRBJ2-1; v_call: TRBV28; cdr3_aa: CASRNPAGHEQFF
j_call: TRBJ2-2; v_call: TRBV7-3; cdr3_aa: CASSSLYTGPYTGELFF
j_call: TRBJ2-1; v_call: TRBV30; cdr3_aa: CAWISRANEQFF
j_call: TRBJ2-1; v_call: TRBV27; cdr3_aa: CASSLGGVAYNEQFF
j_call: TRBJ2-3; v_call: TRBV28; cdr3_aa: CASSLTSGNTDTQYF
j_call: TRBJ2-3; v_call: TRBV19; cdr3_aa: CASTPGDRNTDTQYF
j_call: TRBJ1-5; v_call: TRBV19; cdr3_aa: CASSNGPLQPQHF
j_call: TRBJ2-3; v_call: TRBV7-8; cdr3_aa: CASSFRLAGNTDTQYF
j_call: TRBJ2-7; v_call: TRBV4-2; cdr3_aa: CASSQTSSYEQYF
j_call: TRBJ1-1; v_call: TRBV2; cdr3_aa: CASSADPGGTEAFF
j_call: TRBJ2-7; v_call: TRBV4-3; cdr3_aa: CASSQGTAGAYEQYF